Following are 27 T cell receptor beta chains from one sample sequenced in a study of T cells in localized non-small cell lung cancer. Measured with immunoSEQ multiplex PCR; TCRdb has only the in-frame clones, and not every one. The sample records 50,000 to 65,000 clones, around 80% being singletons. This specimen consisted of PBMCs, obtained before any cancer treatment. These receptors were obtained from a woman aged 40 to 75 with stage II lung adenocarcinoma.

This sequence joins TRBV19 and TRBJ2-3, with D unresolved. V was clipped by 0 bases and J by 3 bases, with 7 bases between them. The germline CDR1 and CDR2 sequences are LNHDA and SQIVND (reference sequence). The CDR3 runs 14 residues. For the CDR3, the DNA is TGTGCCAGTAGTATAGACCCGACGACAGATACGCAGTATTTT. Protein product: CASSIDPTTDTQYF. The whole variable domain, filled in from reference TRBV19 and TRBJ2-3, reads DGGITQSPKYLFRKEGQNVTLSCEQNLNHDAMYWYRQDPGQGLRLIYYSQIVNDFQKGDIAEGYSVSREKKESFPLTVTSAQKNPTAFYLCASSIDPTTDTQYFGPGTRLTVL.

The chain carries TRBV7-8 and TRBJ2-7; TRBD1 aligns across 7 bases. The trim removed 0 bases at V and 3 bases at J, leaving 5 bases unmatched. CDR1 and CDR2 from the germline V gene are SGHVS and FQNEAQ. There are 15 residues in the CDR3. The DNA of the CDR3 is TGTGCCAGCAGCTTAGCGGGGACAGAGCTCTACGAGCAGTACTTC. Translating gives CASSLAGTELYEQYF.

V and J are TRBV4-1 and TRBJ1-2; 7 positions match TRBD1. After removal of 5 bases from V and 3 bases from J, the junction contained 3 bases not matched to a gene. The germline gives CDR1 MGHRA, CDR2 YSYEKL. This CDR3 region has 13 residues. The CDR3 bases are TGCGCCAGCAGCACTGACAGGGACTATGGCTACACCTTC. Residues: CASSTDRDYGYTF.

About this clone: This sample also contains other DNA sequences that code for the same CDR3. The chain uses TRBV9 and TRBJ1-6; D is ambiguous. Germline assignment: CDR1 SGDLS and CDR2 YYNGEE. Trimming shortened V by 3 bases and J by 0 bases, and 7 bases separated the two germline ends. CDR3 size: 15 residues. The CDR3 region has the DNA TGTGCCAGCAGCGATCTGAGCTCCTATAATTCACCCCTCCACTTT. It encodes CASSDLSSYNSPLHF.

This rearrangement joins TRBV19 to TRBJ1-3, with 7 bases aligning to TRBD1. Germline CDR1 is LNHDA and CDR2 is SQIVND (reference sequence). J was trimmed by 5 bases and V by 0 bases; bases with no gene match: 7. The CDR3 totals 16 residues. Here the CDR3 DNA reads TGTGCCAGTAGTATAGACCGGGACAGCCCTCGAAACACCATATATTTT. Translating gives CASSIDRDSPRNTIYF.

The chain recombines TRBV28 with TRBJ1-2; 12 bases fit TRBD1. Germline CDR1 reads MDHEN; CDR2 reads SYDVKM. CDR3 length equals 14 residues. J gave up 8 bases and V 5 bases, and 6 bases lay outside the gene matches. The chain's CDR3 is CASSGDRGRWGYTF. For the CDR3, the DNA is TGTGCCAGCAGTGGGGACAGGGGGCGCTGGGGCTACACCTTC.

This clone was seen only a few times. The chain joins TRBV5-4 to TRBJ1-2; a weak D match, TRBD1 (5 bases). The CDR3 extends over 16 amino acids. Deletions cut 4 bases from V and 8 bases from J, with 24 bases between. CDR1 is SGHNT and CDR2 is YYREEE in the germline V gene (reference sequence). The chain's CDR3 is CASSPPGGAQNMGYTF. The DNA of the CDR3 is TGTGCCAGCAGCCCCCCGGGAGGGGCGCAGAATATGGGCTACACCTTC.

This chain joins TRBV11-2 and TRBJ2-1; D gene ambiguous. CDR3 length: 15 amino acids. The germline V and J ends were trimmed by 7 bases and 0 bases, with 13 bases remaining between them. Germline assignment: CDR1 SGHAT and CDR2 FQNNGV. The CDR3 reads CASTMTASSYNEQFF. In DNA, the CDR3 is TGTGCCAGCACCATGACTGCTAGCTCCTACAATGAGCAGTTCTTC. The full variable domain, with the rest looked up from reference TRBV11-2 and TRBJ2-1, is EAGVAQSPRYKIIEKRQSVAFWCNPISGHATLYWYQQILGQGPKLLIQFQNNGVVDDSQLPKDRFSAERLKGVDSTLKIQPAKLEDSAVYLCASTMTASSYNEQFFGPGTRLTVL.

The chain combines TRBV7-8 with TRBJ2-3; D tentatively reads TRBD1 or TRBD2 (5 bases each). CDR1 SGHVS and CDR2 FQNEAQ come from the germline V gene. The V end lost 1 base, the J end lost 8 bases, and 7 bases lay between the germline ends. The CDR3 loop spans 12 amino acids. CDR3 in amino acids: CASSLERGTQYF. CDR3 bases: TGTGCCAGCAGCTTAGAGAGGGGTACGCAGTATTTT.

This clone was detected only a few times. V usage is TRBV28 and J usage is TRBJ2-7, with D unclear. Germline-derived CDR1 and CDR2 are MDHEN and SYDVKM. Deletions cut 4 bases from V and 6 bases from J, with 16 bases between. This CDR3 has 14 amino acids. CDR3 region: CASSSLGSSIEQYF. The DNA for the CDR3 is TGTGCCAGCAGTTCTCTAGGGTCATCCATCGAGCAGTACTTC.

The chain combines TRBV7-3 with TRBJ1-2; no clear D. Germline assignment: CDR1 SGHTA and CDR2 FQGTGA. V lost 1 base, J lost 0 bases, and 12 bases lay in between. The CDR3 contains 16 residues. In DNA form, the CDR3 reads TGTGCCAGCAGCTTAAAGAGTAGGGAGGCTAACTATGGCTACACCTTC. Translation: CASSLKSREANYGYTF.

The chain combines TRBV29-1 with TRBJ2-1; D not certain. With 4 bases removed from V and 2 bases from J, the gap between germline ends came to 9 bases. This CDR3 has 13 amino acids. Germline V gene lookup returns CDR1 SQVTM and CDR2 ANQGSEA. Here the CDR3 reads CSVVADTYNEQFF. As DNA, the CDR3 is TGCAGCGTTGTGGCTGACACCTACAATGAGCAGTTCTTC.

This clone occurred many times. Here the CDR3 DNA reads TGCGCCAGCAGCTACTGGGACAGGGACGAAAAACTGTTTTTT. It encodes CASSYWDRDEKLFF. The chain recombines TRBV5-1 with TRBJ1-4, with TRBD1 matching 9 bases. Trimming took 3 bases from V and 8 from J; bases not matched to a gene: 5. This CDR3 region has 14 residues. Germline-derived CDR1 and CDR2 are SGHRS and YFSETQ.

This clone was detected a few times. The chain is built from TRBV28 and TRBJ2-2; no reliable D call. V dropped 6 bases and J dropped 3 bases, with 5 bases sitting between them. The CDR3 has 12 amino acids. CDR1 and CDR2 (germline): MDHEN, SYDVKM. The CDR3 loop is CASRGYTGELFF. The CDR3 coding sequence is TGTGCCAGCAGAGGGTACACCGGGGAGCTGTTTTTT.

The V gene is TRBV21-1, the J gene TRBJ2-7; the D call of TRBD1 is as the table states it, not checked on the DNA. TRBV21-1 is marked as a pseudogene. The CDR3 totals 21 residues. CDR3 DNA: TGTGCCAGCAGCAAACCCGTGGGACAGGGAGGCTTGGAGGTTCCTCTGAACGAGCAGTACTTC. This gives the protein CASSKPVGQGGLEVPLNEQYF.

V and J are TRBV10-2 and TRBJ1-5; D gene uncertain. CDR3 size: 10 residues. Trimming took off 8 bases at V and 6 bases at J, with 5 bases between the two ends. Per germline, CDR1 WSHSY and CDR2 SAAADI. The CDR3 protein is CASGIQPQHF. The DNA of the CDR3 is TGCGCCAGCGGAATTCAGCCCCAGCATTTT.

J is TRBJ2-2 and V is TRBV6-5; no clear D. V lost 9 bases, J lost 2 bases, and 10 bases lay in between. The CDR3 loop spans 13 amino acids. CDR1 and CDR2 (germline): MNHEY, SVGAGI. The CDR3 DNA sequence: TGTGCCAGTTTCGGCTCAAACACCGGGGAGCTGTTTTTT. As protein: CASFGSNTGELFF.

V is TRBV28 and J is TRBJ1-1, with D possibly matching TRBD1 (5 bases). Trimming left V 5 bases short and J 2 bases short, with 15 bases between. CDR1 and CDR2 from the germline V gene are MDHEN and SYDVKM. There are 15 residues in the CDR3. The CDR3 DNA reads TGTGCCAGCAGTCGCCCCCTCGGGGCCAACACTGAAGCTTTCTTT. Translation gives CASSRPLGANTEAFF.

The CDR3 sequence is CASGHLPGTGELFF. The CDR3 DNA reads as TGCGCCAGCGGACACTTACCGGGCACCGGGGAGCTGTTTTTT. V usage is TRBV5-1 and J usage is TRBJ2-2; D perhaps matches TRBD1 (5 bases). V lost 7 bases, J lost 4 bases, and 14 bases lay in between. This CDR3 spans 14 amino acids. Germline V lookup: CDR1 SGHRS, CDR2 YFSETQ.

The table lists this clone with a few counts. The DNA of the CDR3 is TGTGCCAGCAGCTTTGGCCAGGGGGCCGACACTGAAGCTTTCTTT. It encodes CASSFGQGADTEAFF. The chain carries TRBV7-3 and TRBJ1-1; 8 nucleotides line up with TRBD1. This CDR3 comprises 15 residues. The germline CDR1 and CDR2 sequences are SGHTA and FQGTGA. J was trimmed by 3 bases and V by 3 bases; bases with no gene match: 6. The full variable domain, in which reference TRBV7-3 and TRBJ1-1 provide the parts outside the CDR3, is GAGVSQTPSNKVTEKGKYVELRCDPISGHTALYWYRQSLGQGPEFLIYFQGTGAADDSGLPNDRFFAVRPEGSVSTLKIQRTERGDSAVYLCASSFGQGADTEAFFGQGTRLTVV.

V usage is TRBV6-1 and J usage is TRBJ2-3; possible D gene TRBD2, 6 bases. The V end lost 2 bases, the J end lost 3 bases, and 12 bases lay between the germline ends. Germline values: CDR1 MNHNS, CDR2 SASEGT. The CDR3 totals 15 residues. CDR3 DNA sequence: TGTGCCAGCAGTGAATACCCGGGGAGGACAGATACGCAGTATTTT. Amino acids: CASSEYPGRTDTQYF.

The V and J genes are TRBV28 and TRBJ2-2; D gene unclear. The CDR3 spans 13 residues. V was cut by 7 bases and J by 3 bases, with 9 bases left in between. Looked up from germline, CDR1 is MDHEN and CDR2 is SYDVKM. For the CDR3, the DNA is TGTGCCAGCATGAGAGCCGACACCGGGGAGCTGTTTTTT. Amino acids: CASMRADTGELFF.

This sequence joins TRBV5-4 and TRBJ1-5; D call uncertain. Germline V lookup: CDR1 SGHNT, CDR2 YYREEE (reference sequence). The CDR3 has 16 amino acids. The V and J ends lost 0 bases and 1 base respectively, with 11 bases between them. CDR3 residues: CASSLGGVDSNQPQHF. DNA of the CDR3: TGTGCCAGCAGCTTGGGGGGAGTGGACAGCAATCAGCCCCAGCATTTT.

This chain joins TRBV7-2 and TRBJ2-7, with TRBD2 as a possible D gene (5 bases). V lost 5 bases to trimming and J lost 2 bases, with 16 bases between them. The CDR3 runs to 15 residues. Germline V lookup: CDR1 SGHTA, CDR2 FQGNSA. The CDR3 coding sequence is TGTGCCAGCAGCCTGGAGGAAATAGCTGCCTACGAGCAGTACTTC. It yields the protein CASSLEEIAAYEQYF.

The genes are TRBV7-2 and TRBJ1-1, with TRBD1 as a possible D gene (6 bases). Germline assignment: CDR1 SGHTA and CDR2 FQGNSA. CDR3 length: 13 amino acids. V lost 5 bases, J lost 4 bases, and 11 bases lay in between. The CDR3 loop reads CASSARGSTEAFF. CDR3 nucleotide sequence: TGTGCCAGCAGCGCCAGGGGATCCACTGAAGCTTTCTTT.

The CDR3 nucleotides read TGTGCCAGCAGGGACAACGCAGGTCAGCCCCAGCATTTT. It specifies CASRDNAGQPQHF. The chain employs TRBV6-1 and TRBJ1-5, with D tentatively TRBD1 (5 bases). CDR1 MNHNS and CDR2 SASEGT come from the germline V gene. V lost 6 bases, J lost 6 bases, and 12 bases lay in between. There are 13 residues in the CDR3.

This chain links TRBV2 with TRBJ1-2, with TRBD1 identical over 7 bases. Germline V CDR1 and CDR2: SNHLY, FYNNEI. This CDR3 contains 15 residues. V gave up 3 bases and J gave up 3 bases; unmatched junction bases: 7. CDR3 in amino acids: CASSDSLGTDYGYTF. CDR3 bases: TGTGCCAGCAGTGACTCTCTTGGGACAGACTATGGCTACACCTTC.